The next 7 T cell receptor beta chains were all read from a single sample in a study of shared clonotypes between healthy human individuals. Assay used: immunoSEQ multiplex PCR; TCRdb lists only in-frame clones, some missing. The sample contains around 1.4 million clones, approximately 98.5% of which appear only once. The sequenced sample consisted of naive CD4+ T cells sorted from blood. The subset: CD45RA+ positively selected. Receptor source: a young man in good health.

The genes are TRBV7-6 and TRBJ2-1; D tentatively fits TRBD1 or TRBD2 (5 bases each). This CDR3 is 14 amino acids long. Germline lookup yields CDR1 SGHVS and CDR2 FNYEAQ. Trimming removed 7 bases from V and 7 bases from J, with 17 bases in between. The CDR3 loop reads CASTDPGPGNEQFF. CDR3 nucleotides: TGTGCCAGCACGGACCCGGGGCCCGGTAATGAGCAGTTCTTC.

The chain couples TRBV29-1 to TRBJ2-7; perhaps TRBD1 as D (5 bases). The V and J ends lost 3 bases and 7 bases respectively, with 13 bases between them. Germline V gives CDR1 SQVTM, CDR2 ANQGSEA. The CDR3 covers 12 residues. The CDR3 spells CSVERQSNEQYF. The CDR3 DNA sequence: TGCAGCGTTGAGCGACAGTCCAATGAGCAGTACTTC.

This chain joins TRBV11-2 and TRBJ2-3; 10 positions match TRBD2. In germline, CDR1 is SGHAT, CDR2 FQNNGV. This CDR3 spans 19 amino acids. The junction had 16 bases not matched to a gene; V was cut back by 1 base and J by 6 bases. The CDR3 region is CASSLGWDASGSPWDTQYF. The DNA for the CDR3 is TGTGCCAGCAGCTTAGGGTGGGATGCTAGCGGGAGTCCGTGGGATACGCAGTATTTT. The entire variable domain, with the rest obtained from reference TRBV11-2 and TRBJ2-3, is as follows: EAGVAQSPRYKIIEKRQSVAFWCNPISGHATLYWYQQILGQGPKLLIQFQNNGVVDDSQLPKDRFSAERLKGVDSTLKIQPAKLEDSAVYLCASSLGWDASGSPWDTQYFGPGTRLTVL.

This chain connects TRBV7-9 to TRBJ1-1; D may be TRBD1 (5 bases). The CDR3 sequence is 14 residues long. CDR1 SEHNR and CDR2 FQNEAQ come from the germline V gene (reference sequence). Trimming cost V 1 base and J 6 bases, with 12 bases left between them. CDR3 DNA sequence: TGTGCCAGCAGCTTAGTCGTGACAGCCCCTGAAGCTTTCTTT. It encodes CASSLVVTAPEAFF.

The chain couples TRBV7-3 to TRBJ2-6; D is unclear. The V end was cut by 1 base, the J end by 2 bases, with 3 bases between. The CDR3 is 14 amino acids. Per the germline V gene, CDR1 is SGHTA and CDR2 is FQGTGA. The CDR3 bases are TGTGCCAGCAGCTTAATCGCTGGGGCCAACGTCCTGACTTTC. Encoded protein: CASSLIAGANVLTF.

This chain's CDR3 is CSVEEFTGLEQFF. The CDR3 nucleotides read TGCAGCGTTGAAGAGTTTACAGGGCTTGAGCAGTTCTTC. V usage is TRBV29-1 and J usage is TRBJ2-1; possible D gene TRBD1, 6 bases. Per the germline V gene, CDR1 is SQVTM and CDR2 is ANQGSEA. The length of the CDR3 is 13 residues. V lost 0 bases and J 9 bases, leaving 12 bases between the germline ends.

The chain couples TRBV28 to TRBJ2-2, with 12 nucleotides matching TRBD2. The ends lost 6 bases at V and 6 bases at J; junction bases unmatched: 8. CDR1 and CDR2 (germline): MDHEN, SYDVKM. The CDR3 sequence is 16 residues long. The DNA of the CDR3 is TGTGCCAGCAGAACCATGACTAGCGGGAGACCCGGGGAGCTGTTTTTT. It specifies CASRTMTSGRPGELFF.